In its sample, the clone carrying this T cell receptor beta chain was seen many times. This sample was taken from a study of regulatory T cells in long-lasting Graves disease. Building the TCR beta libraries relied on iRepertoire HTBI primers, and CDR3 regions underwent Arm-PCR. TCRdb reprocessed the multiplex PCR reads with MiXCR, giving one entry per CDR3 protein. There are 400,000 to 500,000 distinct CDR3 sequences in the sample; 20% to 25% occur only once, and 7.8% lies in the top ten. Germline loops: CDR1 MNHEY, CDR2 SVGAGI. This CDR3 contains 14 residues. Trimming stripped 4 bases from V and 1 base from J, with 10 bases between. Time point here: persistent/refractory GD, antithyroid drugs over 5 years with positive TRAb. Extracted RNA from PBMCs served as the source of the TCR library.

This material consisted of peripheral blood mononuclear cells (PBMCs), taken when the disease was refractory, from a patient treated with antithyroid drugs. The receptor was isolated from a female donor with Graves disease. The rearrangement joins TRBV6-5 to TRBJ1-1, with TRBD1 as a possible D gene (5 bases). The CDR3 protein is CASSWGLGNTEAFF. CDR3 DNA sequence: TGTGCCAGCAGTTGGGGCCTCGGGAACACTGAAGCTTTCTTT.